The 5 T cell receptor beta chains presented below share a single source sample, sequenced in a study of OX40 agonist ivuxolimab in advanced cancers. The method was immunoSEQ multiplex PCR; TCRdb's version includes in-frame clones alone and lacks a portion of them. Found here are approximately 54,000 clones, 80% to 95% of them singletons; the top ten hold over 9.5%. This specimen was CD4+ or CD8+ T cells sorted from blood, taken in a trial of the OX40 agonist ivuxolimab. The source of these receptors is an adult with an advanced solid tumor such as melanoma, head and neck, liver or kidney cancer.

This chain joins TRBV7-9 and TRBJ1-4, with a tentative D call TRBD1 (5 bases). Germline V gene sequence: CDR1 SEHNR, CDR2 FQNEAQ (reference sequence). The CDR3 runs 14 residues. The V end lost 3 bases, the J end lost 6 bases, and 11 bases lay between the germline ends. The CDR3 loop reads CASSFFGGDEKLFF. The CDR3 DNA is TGTGCCAGCAGCTTTTTTGGGGGGGATGAAAAACTGTTTTTT.

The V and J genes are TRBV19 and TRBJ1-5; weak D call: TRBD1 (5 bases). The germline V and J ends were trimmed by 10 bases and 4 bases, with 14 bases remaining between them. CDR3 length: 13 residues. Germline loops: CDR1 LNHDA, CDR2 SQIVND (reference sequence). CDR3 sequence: CATETGGNQPQHF. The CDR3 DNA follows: TGTGCCACCGAGACGGGGGGAAATCAGCCCCAGCATTTT.

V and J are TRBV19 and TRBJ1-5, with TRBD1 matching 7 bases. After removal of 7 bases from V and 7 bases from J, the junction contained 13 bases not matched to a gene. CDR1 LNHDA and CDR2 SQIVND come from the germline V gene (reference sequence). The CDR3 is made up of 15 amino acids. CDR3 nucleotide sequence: TGTGCCAGTACTACCGACAGGGCTTCAGGGCAGCCCCAGCATTTT. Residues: CASTTDRASGQPQHF.

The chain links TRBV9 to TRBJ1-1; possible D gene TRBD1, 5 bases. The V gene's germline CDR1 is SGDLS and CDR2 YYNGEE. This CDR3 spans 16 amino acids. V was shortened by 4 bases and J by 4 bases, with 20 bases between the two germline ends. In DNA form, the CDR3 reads TGTGCCAGCAGCTCTCGTCGGCAGGGTATAGTCACTGAAGCTTTCTTT. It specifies CASSSRRQGIVTEAFF.

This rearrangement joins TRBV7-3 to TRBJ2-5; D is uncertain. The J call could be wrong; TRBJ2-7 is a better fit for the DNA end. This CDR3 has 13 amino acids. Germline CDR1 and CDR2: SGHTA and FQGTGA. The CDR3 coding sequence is TGTGCCAGCAGCCTCAACCCATACTACGAGCAGTACTTC. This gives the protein CASSLNPYYEQYF.